Below are 26 T cell receptor beta chains sequenced from a single sample in a study of cytomegalovirus exposure and HLA in healthy donors. TCRdb's copy holds only in-frame clones and misses some; the assay was immunoSEQ multiplex PCR. Among around 180,000 clones, roughly 80% were seen once, and the ten largest hold approximately 7%. Sequencing used PBMCs. The origin of the receptors is a young man in good health and CMV-seropositive.

The chain uses TRBV9 and TRBJ1-1, with unresolved D. The CDR3 contains 16 residues. V shed 2 bases and J shed 1 base, with 15 bases lying between them. Per germline, CDR1 SGDLS and CDR2 YYNGEE. The CDR3 spells CASSVRAGSGNTEAFF. The DNA for the CDR3 is TGTGCCAGCAGCGTTCGCGCAGGCTCTGGGAACACTGAAGCTTTCTTT.

Written as DNA, the CDR3 is TGCGCCAGCAGCCAAGAGGGACTAAGGGTTTACAATGAGCAGTTCTTC. It specifies CASSQEGLRVYNEQFF. This chain links TRBV4-3 with TRBJ2-1; TRBD2 aligns across 7 bases. The germline gives CDR1 LGHNA, CDR2 YSLEER. This CDR3 has 16 residues. The ends lost 0 bases at V and 4 bases at J; junction bases unmatched: 6.

This clone came up once. V is TRBV19 and J is TRBJ2-4; 9 bases match TRBD1. The length of the CDR3 is 17 residues. Per germline, CDR1 LNHDA and CDR2 SQIVND (reference sequence). After removal of 4 bases from V and 4 bases from J, the junction contained 11 bases not matched to a gene. The CDR3 DNA follows: TGTGCCAGTAGTAAGAGCCCTCCGGGACAGGGTAAAAACATTCAGTACTTC. Residues: CASSKSPPGQGKNIQYF.

V usage is TRBV27 and J usage is TRBJ2-3; 8 positions match TRBD2. CDR3 size: 15 residues. Germline lookup yields CDR1 MNHEY and CDR2 SMNVEV (reference sequence). J was trimmed by 1 base and V by 6 bases; bases with no gene match: 6. CDR3 coding DNA: TGTGCCAGCAGCCGGGGGGGACGGGGCACAGATACGCAGTATTTT. This encodes CASSRGGRGTDTQYF.

This clone was recorded once. The chain recombines TRBV28 with TRBJ1-2; D is perhaps TRBD1 (6 bases). The CDR3 sequence is 16 residues long. The V gene's germline CDR1 is MDHEN and CDR2 SYDVKM. The V end lost 1 base, the J end lost 7 bases, and 19 bases lay between the germline ends. The CDR3 here is CASSLSLQGQGLGYTF. The CDR3, as DNA: TGTGCCAGCAGTTTATCTCTCCAGGGGCAGGGGCTTGGCTACACCTTC.

The V gene is TRBV11-3, the J gene TRBJ2-1, with 8 nucleotides matching TRBD1. This CDR3 region has 15 residues. V shed 3 bases and J 4 bases; nucleotides not matched to a gene: 5. Germline V gene lookup returns CDR1 SGHNT and CDR2 YENEEA. CDR3 nucleotide sequence: TGTGCCAGCAGCTTTGGCAGGGGGCTGTACAATGAGCAGTTCTTC. Amino acids: CASSFGRGLYNEQFF.

The chain's CDR3 is CASRRSSNSYEQYF. The CDR3 DNA reads as TGTGCCAGCAGGCGATCTAGCAATTCCTACGAGCAGTACTTC. This rearrangement joins TRBV11-3 to TRBJ2-7; D perhaps matches TRBD2 (5 bases). V was clipped by 6 bases and J by 1 base, with 13 bases between them. CDR1 and CDR2 (germline): SGHNT, YENEEA. CDR3 size: 14 residues. Based on the CDR3 plus reference TRBV11-3 and TRBJ2-7, the full variable domain is EAGVVQSPRYKIIEKKQPVAFWCNPISGHNTLYWYLQNLGQGPELLIRYENEEAVDDSQLPKDRFSAERLKGVDSTLKIQPAELGDSAVYLCASRRSSNSYEQYFGPGTRLTVT.

The gene calls are TRBV28 and TRBJ1-2; no clear D. The CDR3 spans 13 residues. Deletions cut 2 bases from V and 3 bases from J, with 7 bases between. Germline V gene data show CDR1 as MDHEN and CDR2 as SYDVKM. The CDR3 is CASSLITDYGYTF. The CDR3, as DNA: TGTGCCAGCAGTTTAATAACAGACTATGGCTACACCTTC.

The chain has TRBV7-2 and TRBJ2-7; TRBD2 aligns across 9 bases. V dropped 5 bases and J dropped 4; count of bases not matched to a gene: 15. Per germline, CDR1 SGHTA and CDR2 FQGNSA. There are 17 residues in the CDR3. The CDR3 nucleotides read TGTGCCAGCAGCACCCTAAACAGCGGGAGGCCCGCTTACGAGCAGTACTTC. It is translated as CASSTLNSGRPAYEQYF.

The V gene is TRBV9, the J gene TRBJ1-1, with D tentatively TRBD1 (6 bases). The V end was cut by 4 bases, the J end by 2 bases, with 15 bases between. This CDR3 is built from 15 residues. Germline assignment: CDR1 SGDLS and CDR2 YYNGEE. The CDR3 is CASSFSGHLNTEAFF. The CDR3 DNA sequence: TGTGCCAGCAGCTTCTCGGGACACCTCAACACTGAAGCTTTCTTT. Full variable domain (rest looked up from reference TRBV9 and TRBJ1-1): DSGVTQTPKHLITATGQRVTLRCSPRSGDLSVYWYQQSLDQGLQFLIQYYNGEERAKGNILERFSAQQFPDLHSELNLSSLELGDSALYFCASSFSGHLNTEAFFGQGTRLTVV.

The chain couples TRBV6-1 to TRBJ2-3, with TRBD1 identical over 11 bases. The trim removed 1 base at V and 5 bases at J, leaving 14 bases unmatched. The CDR3 runs 19 residues. Germline CDR1 MNHNS, CDR2 SASEGT. The CDR3, as DNA: TGTGCCAGCAGTGAAGGGGACGGACAGGGGGCATGGGGTGGAGATACGCAGTATTTT. It is translated as CASSEGDGQGAWGGDTQYF.

Only one count was recorded for this clone. V usage is TRBV7-8 and J usage is TRBJ2-7, with TRBD2 matching 9 bases. Germline V gives CDR1 SGHVS, CDR2 FQNEAQ. CDR3 size: 15 residues. V shed 0 bases and J 1 base; nucleotides not matched to a gene: 1. The CDR3 spells CASSLATSGSYEQYF. The CDR3 DNA follows: TGTGCCAGCAGCTTAGCGACTAGCGGTTCCTACGAGCAGTACTTC. Together with reference TRBV7-8 and TRBJ2-7, the CDR3 gives the full variable domain: GAGVSQSPRYKVAKRGQDVALRCDPISGHVSLFWYQQALGQGPEFLTYFQNEAQLDKSGLPSDRFFAERPEGSVSTLKIQRTQQEDSAVYLCASSLATSGSYEQYFGPGTRLTVT.

For the CDR3, the DNA is TGTGCCAGCAGCATTAGCGGGAGGGCCCACGAGCAGTACTTC. Its protein is CASSISGRAHEQYF. The V and J genes are TRBV7-2 and TRBJ2-7, with 11 bases aligning to TRBD2. The trim removed 5 bases at V and 5 bases at J, leaving 5 bases unmatched. CDR3 length equals 14 residues. The germline V gene encodes CDR1 SGHTA and CDR2 FQGNSA.

V and J are TRBV27 and TRBJ2-7; 9 nucleotides agree with TRBD2. Germline-derived CDR1 and CDR2 are MNHEY and SMNVEV (reference sequence). The junction had 3 bases not matched to a gene; V was cut back by 2 bases and J by 4 bases. The CDR3 length is 14 residues. This chain's CDR3 is CASSLGSGRYEQYF. The DNA for the CDR3 is TGTGCCAGCAGTTTAGGGAGCGGGAGGTACGAGCAGTACTTC.

The genes are TRBV5-6 and TRBJ2-3; the D is unclear. The CDR3 runs to 14 residues. CDR1 is SGHDT and CDR2 is YYEEEE in the germline V gene. V lost 4 bases and J lost 0, with 9 bases in between. CDR3 residues: CASSESPSTDTQYF. In DNA, the CDR3 is TGTGCCAGCAGCGAGAGCCCGAGCACAGATACGCAGTATTTT.

J is TRBJ2-7 and V is TRBV7-8; perhaps TRBD1 as D (6 bases). Per germline, CDR1 SGHVS and CDR2 FQNEAQ. The V end lost 5 bases, the J end lost 4 bases, and 15 bases lay between the germline ends. The CDR3 runs to 14 residues. CDR3 residues: CASSPRDTIYEQYF. CDR3 coding DNA: TGTGCCAGCAGCCCCAGGGACACAATTTACGAGCAGTACTTC. The full variable domain, completed using reference TRBV7-8 and TRBJ2-7, is GAGVSQSPRYKVAKRGQDVALRCDPISGHVSLFWYQQALGQGPEFLTYFQNEAQLDKSGLPSDRFFAERPEGSVSTLKIQRTQQEDSAVYLCASSPRDTIYEQYFGPGTRLTVT.

The rearrangement uses TRBV19 and TRBJ1-1; 7 bases map to TRBD1. The CDR3 is 14 amino acids. The V and J ends lost 5 bases and 1 base, in that order; junction bases with no gene match: 4. CDR1 LNHDA and CDR2 SQIVND come from the germline V gene (reference sequence). The CDR3 coding sequence is TGTGCCAGTAGTCCAGGGACAGCGAACACTGAAGCTTTCTTT. Protein: CASSPGTANTEAFF.

V gene TRBV5-1 combines with J gene TRBJ2-3, with D possibly matching TRBD2 (6 bases). Per the germline V gene, CDR1 is SGHRS and CDR2 is YFSETQ. The CDR3 runs to 16 residues. V dropped 0 bases and J dropped 2 bases, with 13 bases sitting between them. DNA of the CDR3: TGCGCCAGCAGCTTGGGAAGCGGGCGGGACACAGATACGCAGTATTTT. Protein product: CASSLGSGRDTDTQYF.

V and J are TRBV5-5 and TRBJ2-2; D might be TRBD1 (6 bases). V lost 0 bases, J lost 5 bases, and 17 bases lay in between. This CDR3 has 17 residues. Looked up from germline, CDR1 is SGHKS and CDR2 is YYEKEE (reference sequence). CDR3 sequence (DNA): TGTGCCAGCAGCTTGGCCCTACAGGGTTCCGTAACCGGGGAGCTGTTTTTT. This gives the protein CASSLALQGSVTGELFF.

The chain uses TRBV28 and TRBJ2-2, with 13 bases matching TRBD2. J was trimmed by 5 bases and V by 11 bases; bases with no gene match: 2. Germline CDR1 and CDR2: MDHEN and SYDVKM. The CDR3 has 13 amino acids. The CDR3 loop reads CAGTSGATGELFF. CDR3 sequence (DNA): TGTGCCGGGACTAGCGGGGCTACCGGGGAGCTGTTTTTT. The variable domain in full, completed from reference TRBV28 and TRBJ2-2, reads DVKVTQSSRYLVKRTGEKVFLECVQDMDHENMFWYRQDPGLGLRLIYFSYDVKMKEKGDIPEGYSVSREKKERFSLILESASTNQTSMYLCAGTSGATGELFFGEGSRLTVL.

The chain carries TRBV15 and TRBJ2-7; D unresolved. V was clipped by 0 bases and J by 11 bases, with 20 bases between them. Germline V lookup: CDR1 LNHNV, CDR2 YYDKDF (reference sequence). CDR3 length equals 15 residues. The CDR3 nucleotides are TGTGCCACCAGCAGAGATAGGAGCCGAATGGTAGACGAGTACTTC. Encoded protein: CATSRDRSRMVDEYF.

The rearrangement joins TRBV10-2 to TRBJ2-5; 7 bases align to TRBD1. Germline loops: CDR1 WSHSY, CDR2 SAAADI. V shed 6 bases, J shed 4 bases, and the junction held 2 bases outside the gene matches. The CDR3 has 12 residues. The CDR3 sequence: CASRSGGETQYF. The CDR3 DNA is TGCGCCAGCAGATCAGGGGGAGAGACCCAGTACTTC.

This rearrangement joins TRBV6-5 to TRBJ2-5, with 10 bases aligning to TRBD2. V dropped 7 bases and J dropped 4; count of bases not matched to a gene: 9. The length of the CDR3 is 15 residues. Germline V gives CDR1 MNHEY, CDR2 SVGAGI. This CDR3 reads CASIRTSGEVETQYF. The CDR3 bases are TGTGCCAGCATCCGGACTAGCGGAGAGGTAGAGACCCAGTACTTC.

The chain is built from TRBV6-1 and TRBJ2-7, with 7 bases fitting TRBD1. With V trimmed by 7 bases and J by 6 bases, 12 bases remained unmatched. Looked up from germline, CDR1 is MNHNS and CDR2 is SASEGT. CDR3 length: 14 residues. The CDR3 spells CASTDADRVPEQYF. Here the CDR3 DNA reads TGTGCCAGCACCGATGCCGACAGGGTACCCGAGCAGTACTTC.

In DNA form, the CDR3 reads TGTGCCAGCACCACGGGGGGTATGGGCTACACCTTC. This gives the protein CASTTGGMGYTF. The chain is built from TRBV27 and TRBJ1-2; D may be TRBD1 (5 bases). Germline V CDR1 and CDR2: MNHEY, SMNVEV (reference sequence). Trimming took 7 bases from V and 8 from J, leaving 14 bases between them. This CDR3 is 12 amino acids long.

The chain uses TRBV5-1 and TRBJ2-7; TRBD2 aligns across 8 bases. Per germline, CDR1 SGHRS and CDR2 YFSETQ. The junction had 15 bases not matched to a gene; V was cut back by 4 bases and J by 9 bases. The CDR3 sequence is 15 residues long. The CDR3: CASSPSTSVLSGQYF. The CDR3 DNA follows: TGCGCCAGCAGCCCCTCGACTAGCGTTTTGTCCGGGCAGTACTTC.